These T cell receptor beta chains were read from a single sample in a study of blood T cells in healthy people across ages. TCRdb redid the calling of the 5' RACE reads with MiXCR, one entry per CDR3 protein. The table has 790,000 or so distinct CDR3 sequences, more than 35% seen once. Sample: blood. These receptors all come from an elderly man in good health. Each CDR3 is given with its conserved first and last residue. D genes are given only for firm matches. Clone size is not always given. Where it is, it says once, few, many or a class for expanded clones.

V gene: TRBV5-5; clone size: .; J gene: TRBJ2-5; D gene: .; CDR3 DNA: TGTGCCAGCACCTCGACCGGGGGTCGGGAGACCCAGTACTTC; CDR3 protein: CASTSTGGRETQYF
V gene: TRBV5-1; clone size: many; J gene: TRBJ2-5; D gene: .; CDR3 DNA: TGCGCCAGCAGCTTGGGACCCTCCCAAGAGACCCAGTACTTC; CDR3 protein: CASSLGPSQETQYF
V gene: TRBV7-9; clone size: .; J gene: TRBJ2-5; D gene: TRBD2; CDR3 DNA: TGTGCCGGCAGCGCCGGACTAGCGAAGGAAGAGCAGTACTTC; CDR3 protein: CAGSAGLAKEEQYF
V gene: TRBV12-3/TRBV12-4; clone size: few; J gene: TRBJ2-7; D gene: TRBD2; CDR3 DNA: TGTGCCAGCAGACTAGCGGGAGGGTGGGACGAGCAGTACTTC; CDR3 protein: CASRLAGGWDEQYF
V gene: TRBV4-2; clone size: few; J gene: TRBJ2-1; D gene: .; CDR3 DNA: TGTGCCAGCAGCCAAGCTGCCGCCACTAGCATAAATGAGCAGTTCTTC; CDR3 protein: CASSQAAATSINEQFF
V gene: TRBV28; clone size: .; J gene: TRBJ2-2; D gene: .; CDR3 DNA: TGTGCCAGCAGGGGACTCCCGGTGAAGGAGCTGTTTTTT; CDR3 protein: CASRGLPVKELFF
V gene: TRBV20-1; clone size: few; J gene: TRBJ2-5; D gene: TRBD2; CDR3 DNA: TGCAGTGCTAGTCCCAGCGGGAGTTGGGAGACCCAGTACTTC; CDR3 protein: CSASPSGSWETQYF
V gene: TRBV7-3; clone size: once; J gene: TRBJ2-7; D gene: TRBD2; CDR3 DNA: TGTGCCAGCAGCTCGGTTAGCGGGAGGGGTGAGCAGTACTTC; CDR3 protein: CASSSVSGRGEQYF
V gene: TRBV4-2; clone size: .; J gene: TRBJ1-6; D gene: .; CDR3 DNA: TGTGCCAGCAGCCAAGACGTGGCAGGGGCCTCACCCCTCCACTTT; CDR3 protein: CASSQDVAGASPLHF
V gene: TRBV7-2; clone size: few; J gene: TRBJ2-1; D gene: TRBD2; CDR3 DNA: TGTGCCAGCAGCTTACAGCTAGCGGGAGGCAATGAGCAGTTCTTC; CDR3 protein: CASSLQLAGGNEQFF
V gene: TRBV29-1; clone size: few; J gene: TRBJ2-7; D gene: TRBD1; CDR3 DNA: TGCAGCGTTGATGTGACAGGGGCTTTTGAGCAGTACTTC; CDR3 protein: CSVDVTGAFEQYF
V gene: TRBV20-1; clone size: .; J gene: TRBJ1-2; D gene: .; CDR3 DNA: TGCAGTGCTCCCCTCCTTGGGTCCAGATCAAAGACTACCTATGGCTACACCTTC; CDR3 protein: CSAPLLGSRSKTTYGYTF
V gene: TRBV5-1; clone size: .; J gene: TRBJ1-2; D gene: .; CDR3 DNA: TGCGCCAGCAGCCCCATGGACGGAAACTATGGCTACACCTTC; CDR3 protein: CASSPMDGNYGYTF
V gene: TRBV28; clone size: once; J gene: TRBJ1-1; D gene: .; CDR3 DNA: TGTGCCAGCAGTTTAACGCGTGGTGTAGAGGGCAGAGATACTGAAGCTTTCTTT; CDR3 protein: CASSLTRGVEGRDTEAFF
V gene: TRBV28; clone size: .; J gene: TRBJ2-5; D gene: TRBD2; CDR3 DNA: TGTGCCACCAATAGGTCAGGCTGGCGGGAGCAGTACTTC; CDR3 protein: CATNRSGWREQYF
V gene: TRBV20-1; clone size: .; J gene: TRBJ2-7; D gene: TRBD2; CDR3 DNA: TGCAGTGCTAGAGACTTACTAGCGGGAGGCGACTACGAGCAGTACTTC; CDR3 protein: CSARDLLAGGDYEQYF
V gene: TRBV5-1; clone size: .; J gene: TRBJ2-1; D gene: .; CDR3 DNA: TGCGCCAGCAGCTTGGGGGCTCTCCTCCCTGAGCAGTTCTTC; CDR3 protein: CASSLGALLPEQFF
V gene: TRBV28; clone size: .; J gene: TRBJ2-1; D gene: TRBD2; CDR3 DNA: TGTGCCAGCCGCAACCCGGGACTAGCTCCGTTCTTC; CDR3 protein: CASRNPGLAPFF
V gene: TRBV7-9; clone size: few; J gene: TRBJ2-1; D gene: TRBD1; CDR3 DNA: TGTGCCAGCAGCTTGGACAGGGGGCCTGATTCCTACAATGAGCAGTTCTTC; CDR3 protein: CASSLDRGPDSYNEQFF
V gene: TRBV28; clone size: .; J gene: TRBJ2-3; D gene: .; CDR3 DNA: TGTGCCAGCAGGTGGAGTCGGGGAACAGATACGCAGTATTTT; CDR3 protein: CASRWSRGTDTQYF
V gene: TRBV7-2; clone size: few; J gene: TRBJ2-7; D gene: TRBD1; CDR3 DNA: TGTGCCAGCAGTAATCGGACAGGGCGCGAGCAGTACTTC; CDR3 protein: CASSNRTGREQYF
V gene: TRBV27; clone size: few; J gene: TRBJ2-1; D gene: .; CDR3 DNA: TGTGCCAGCAGTTTAAACAGGGCGAACAATGAGCAGTTCTTC; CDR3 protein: CASSLNRANNEQFF
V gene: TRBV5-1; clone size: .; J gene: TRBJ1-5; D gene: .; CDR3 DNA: TGCGCCAGCAGCGCGACAGGAAGGAGCAATCAGCCCCAGCATTTT; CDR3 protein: CASSATGRSNQPQHF
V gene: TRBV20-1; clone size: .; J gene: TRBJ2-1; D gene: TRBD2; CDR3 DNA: TGCAGTGCCAGGGACAGGTTGGGACTAGCGGGATGGAATGAGCAGTTCTTC; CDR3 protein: CSARDRLGLAGWNEQFF
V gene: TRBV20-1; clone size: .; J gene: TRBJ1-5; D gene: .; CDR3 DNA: TGCAGTGCTAGGGCCTGGGGGAGTGGGATTGGCCAGCCCCAGCATTTT; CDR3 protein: CSARAWGSGIGQPQHF
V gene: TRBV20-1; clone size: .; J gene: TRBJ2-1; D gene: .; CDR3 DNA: TGCAGTGTCCCCGGGAGGGGGCAGGGGTTTAACAATGAGCAGTTCTTC; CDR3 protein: CSVPGRGQGFNNEQFF
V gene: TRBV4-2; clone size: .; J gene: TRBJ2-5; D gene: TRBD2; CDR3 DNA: TGTGCCAGCAGCCAAGTAGGGACTAGCGGGAGCAAGACCCAGTACTTC; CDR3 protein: CASSQVGTSGSKTQYF
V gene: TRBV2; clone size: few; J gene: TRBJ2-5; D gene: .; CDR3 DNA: TGTGCCGGGAGCCGAGACGACGAGACCCAGTACTTC; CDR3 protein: CAGSRDDETQYF
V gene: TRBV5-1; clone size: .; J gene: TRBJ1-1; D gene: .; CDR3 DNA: TGCGCCAGCGGCATAACAGTGAACACTGAAGCTTTCTTT; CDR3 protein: CASGITVNTEAFF
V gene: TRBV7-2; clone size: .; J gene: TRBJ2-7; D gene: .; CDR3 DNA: TGTGCCAGCAACTCAAGCCCAGGGTCCTCCTACGAGCAGTACTTC; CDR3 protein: CASNSSPGSSYEQYF
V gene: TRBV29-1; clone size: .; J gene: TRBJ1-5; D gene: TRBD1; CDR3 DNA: TGCAGCGTCGGACAGGGGGAACAGCCCCAGCATTTT; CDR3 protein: CSVGQGEQPQHF
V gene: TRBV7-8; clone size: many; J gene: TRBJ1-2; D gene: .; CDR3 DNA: TGTGCCAGCAGCTTAGTGGTCGGATCTAACTATGGCTACACCTTC; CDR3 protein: CASSLVVGSNYGYTF
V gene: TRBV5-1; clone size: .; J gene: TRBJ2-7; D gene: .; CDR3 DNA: TGCGCCAGCAGCAAGGACGGAAGACCCTACGAGCAGTACTTC; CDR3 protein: CASSKDGRPYEQYF